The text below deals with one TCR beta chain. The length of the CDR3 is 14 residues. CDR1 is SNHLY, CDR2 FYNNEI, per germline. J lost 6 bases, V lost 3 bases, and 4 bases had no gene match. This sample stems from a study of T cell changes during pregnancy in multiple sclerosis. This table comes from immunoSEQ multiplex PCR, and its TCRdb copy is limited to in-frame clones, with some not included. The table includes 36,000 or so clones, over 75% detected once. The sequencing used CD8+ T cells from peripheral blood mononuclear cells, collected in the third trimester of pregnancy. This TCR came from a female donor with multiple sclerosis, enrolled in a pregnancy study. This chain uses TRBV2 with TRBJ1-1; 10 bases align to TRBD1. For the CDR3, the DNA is TGTGCCAGCAGTGAGGGACAGGGGCGCGCTGAAGCTTTCTTT. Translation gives CASSEGQGRAEAFF.